This TCR beta chain was identified in a study of T-cell reconstitution after alpha-beta-depleted transplantation in children. Study-wide findings and caveats: Reports say that about two months after transplant, the alpha-beta T cells came out of several hundred graft clones that had expanded. A year post-transplant, T-cell counts and diversity derived mostly from newly produced T cells. Surviving recipient T cells and thymic progenitors accounted for the high day-60 TCRbeta diversity observed in some patients.

Germline V gene sequence: CDR1 SGHAT, CDR2 FQNNGV. This CDR3 is built from 19 residues. V dropped 4 bases and J dropped 5; count of bases not matched to a gene: 12. As it was prepared, the TCRbeta library received unique molecular identifiers. TCRdb called the PCR reads again in MiXCR, with one record for every CDR3 protein. The table has approximately 500,000 distinct CDR3 sequences, 10% seen once. As regards this clonotype: Its matching antigen is unknown.

The clonotype was recovered from a child aged 2-15 years with inherited bone marrow failure, due to receive a stem cell transplant. V gene TRBV11-2 combines with J gene TRBJ2-3; 16 bases are a match to TRBD2. The source material was PBMCs, sampled before TCRalphabeta/CD19-depleted stem cell transplant. The CDR3 sequence is CASSSRGLAGGPIGDTQYF. CDR3 sequence (DNA): TGTGCCAGCAGCTCACGGGGACTAGCGGGAGGGCCAATAGGAGATACGCAGTATTTT.